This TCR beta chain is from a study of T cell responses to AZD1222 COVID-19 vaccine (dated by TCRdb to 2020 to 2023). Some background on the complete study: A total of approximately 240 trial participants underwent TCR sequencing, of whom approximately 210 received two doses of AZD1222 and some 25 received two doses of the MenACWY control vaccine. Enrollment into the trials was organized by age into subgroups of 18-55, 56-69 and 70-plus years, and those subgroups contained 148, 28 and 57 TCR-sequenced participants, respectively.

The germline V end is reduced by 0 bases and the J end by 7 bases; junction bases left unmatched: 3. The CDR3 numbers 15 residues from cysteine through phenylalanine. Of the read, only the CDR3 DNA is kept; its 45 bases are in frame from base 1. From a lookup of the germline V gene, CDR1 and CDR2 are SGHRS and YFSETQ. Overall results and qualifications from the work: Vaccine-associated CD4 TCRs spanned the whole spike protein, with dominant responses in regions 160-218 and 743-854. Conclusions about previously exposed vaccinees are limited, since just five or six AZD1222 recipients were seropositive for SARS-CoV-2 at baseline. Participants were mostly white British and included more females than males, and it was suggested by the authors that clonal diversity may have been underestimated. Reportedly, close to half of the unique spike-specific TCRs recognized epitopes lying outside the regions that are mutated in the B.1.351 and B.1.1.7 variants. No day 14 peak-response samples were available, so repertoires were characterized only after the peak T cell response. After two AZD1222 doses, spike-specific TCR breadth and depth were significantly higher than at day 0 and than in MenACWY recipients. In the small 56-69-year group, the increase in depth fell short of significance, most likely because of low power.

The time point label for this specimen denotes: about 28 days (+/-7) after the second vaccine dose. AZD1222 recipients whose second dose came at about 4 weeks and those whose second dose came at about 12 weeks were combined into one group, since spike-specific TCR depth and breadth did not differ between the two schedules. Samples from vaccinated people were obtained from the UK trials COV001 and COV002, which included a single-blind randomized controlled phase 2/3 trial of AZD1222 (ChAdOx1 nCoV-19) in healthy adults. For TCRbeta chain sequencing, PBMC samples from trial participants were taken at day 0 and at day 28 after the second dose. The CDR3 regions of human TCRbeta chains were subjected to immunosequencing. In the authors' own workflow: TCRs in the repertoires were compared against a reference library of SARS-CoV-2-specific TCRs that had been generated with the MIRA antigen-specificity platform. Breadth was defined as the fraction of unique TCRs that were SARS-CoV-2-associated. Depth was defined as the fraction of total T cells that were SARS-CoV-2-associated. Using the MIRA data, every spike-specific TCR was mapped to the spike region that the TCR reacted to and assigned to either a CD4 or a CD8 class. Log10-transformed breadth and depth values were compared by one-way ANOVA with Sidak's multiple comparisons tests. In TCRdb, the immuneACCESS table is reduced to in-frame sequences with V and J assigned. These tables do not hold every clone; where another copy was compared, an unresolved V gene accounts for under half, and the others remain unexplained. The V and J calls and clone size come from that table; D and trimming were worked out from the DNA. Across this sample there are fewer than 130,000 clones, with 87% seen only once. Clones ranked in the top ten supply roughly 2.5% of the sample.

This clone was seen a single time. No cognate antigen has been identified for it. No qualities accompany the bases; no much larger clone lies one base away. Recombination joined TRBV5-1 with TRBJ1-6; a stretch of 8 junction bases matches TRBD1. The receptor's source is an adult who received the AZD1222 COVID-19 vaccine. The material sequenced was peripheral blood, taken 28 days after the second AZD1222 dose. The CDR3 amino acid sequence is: CASSLVQGENSPLHF. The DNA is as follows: TGCGCCAGCAGCTTGGTACAGGGGGAAAATTCACCCCTCCACTTT. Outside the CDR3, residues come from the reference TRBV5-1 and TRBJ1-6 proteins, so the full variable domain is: KAGVTQTPRYLIKTRGQQVTLSCSPISGHRSVSWYQQTPGQGLQFLFEYFSETQRNKGNFPGRFSGRQFSNSRSEMNVSTLELGDSALYLCASSLVQGENSPLHFGNGTRLTVT.